This T cell receptor (beta chain) appears in the sequencing data of a study of blood T cell repertoires in COVID-19. Study in general: Sites in the United States, Italy and Spain provided acute and convalescent COVID-19 samples. PBMCs, B-cell-depleted T cells, or T cells provided the cDNA or gDNA that made up the material.

Germline V lookup: CDR1 KGHSH, CDR2 LQKENI. The germline V and J ends were trimmed by 3 bases and 7 bases, with 15 bases remaining between them. This CDR3 region has 15 residues. In the source study's methods: Nucleated cell number was recorded as an estimate derived from reference gene primer amplification. Generated by immunoSEQ multiplex PCR, the TCRdb table keeps only in-frame clones and is missing some. That table gives V, J and clone size, and the DNA gave D and trimming. The repertoire consists of roughly 230,000 clones, with around four fifths occurring once and the leading ten covering 5.5% to 8%.

The material sequenced was peripheral blood. This chain links TRBV18 with TRBJ1-4; D possibly corresponds to TRBD1 (6 bases). This receptor was taken from a woman aged 55-69 years with active or convalescent COVID-19. CDR3 residues: CASSPRGDSSEKLFF. The CDR3 DNA follows: TGTGCCAGCTCACCCAGGGGAGACAGTTCTGAAAAACTGTTTTTT.